The entry below describes one TCR beta chain. Its specificity is unknown. This sample is drawn from a study of cytomegalovirus exposure and HLA in healthy donors. Whole-study context: It was reported in a later analysis that the approximately 120 validation repertoires used the same platform as the roughly 670 first-cohort repertoires.

Findings and caveats of the study: Subsequent analysis found a tendency for first-cohort TCR clusters to co-occur within the 120 or so validation repertoires. Cytomegalovirus association was listed for 164 TCR beta chains. The majority of TCR sequences were rare, yet some public TCRs appeared in many donors.

CDR3 length: 13 residues. V lost 4 bases and J lost 13, with 19 bases in between. From germline, CDR1 is SGHAT and CDR2 FQNNGV. The assay was immunoSEQ multiplex PCR, and TCRdb's table has in-frame clones only and misses some. The sample shows a few hundred thousand clones, more than 80% of them seen only once. The specimen sequenced was PBMCs. This chain joins TRBV11-2 and TRBJ2-5, with D possibly matching TRBD2 (5 bases). The receptor was isolated from a woman aged 18-29 years in good health and CMV-seronegative. CDR3 bases: TGTGCCAGCAGCTCCGGAGGCACTAGAGTTCCGTACTTC. This encodes CASSSGGTRVPYF.